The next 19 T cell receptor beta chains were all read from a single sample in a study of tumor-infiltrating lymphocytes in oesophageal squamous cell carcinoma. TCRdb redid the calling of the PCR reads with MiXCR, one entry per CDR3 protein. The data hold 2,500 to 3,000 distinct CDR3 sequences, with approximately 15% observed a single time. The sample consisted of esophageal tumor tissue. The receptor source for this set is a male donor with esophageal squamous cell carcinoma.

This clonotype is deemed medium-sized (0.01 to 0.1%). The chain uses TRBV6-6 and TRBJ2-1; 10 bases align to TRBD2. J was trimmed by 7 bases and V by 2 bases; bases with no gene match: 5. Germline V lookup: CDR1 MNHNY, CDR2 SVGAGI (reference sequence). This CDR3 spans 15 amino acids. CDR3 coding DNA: TGTGCCAGCAGTTACGGAGCGGGGGGGCCAAATGAGCAGTTCTTC. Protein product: CASSYGAGGPNEQFF.

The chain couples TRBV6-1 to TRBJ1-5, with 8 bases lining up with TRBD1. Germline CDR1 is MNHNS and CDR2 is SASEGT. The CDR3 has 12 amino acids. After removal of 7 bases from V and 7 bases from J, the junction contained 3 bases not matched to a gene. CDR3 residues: CASNPGGQPQHF. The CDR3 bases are TGTGCCAGCAACCCAGGGGGCCAGCCCCAGCATTTT.

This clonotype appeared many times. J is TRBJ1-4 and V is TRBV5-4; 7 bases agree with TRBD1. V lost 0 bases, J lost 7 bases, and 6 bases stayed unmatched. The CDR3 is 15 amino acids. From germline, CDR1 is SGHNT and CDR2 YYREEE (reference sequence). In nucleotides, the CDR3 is TGTGCCAGCAGCTTGGCCGGGACAGCCGGTGAAAAACTGTTTTTT. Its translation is CASSLAGTAGEKLFF. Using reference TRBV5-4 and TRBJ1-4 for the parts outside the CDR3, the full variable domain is ETGVTQSPTHLIKTRGQQVTLRCSSQSGHNTVSWYQQALGQGPQFIFQYYREEENGRGNFPPRFSGLQFPNYSSELNVNALELDDSALYLCASSLAGTAGEKLFFGSGTQLSVL.

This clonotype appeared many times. CDR3 residues: CASSLPTGGLYNEQFF. CDR3 sequence (DNA): TGTGCCAGCAGCTTACCAACAGGGGGCCTCTACAATGAGCAGTTCTTC. The V gene is TRBV5-5, the J gene TRBJ2-1; 9 bases align to TRBD1. Germline assignment: CDR1 SGHKS and CDR2 YYEKEE (reference sequence). The CDR3 covers 16 residues. Germline trimming cut 2 bases from V and 3 bases from J; bases unmatched to any gene: 6.

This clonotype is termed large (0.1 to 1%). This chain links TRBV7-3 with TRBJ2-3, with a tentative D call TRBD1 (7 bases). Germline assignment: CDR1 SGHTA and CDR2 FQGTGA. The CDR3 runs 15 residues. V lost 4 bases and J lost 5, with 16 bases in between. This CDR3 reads CASSSQGGQGDTQYF. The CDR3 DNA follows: TGTGCCAGCAGCTCCCAGGGGGGCCAGGGAGATACGCAGTATTTT.

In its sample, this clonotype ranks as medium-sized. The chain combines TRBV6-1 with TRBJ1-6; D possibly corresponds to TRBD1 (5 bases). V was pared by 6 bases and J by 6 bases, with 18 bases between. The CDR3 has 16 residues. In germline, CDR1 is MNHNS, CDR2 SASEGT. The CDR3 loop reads CASRENRRLSNSPLHF. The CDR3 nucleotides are TGTGCCAGCAGAGAAAACAGGAGACTAAGTAATTCACCCCTCCACTTT.

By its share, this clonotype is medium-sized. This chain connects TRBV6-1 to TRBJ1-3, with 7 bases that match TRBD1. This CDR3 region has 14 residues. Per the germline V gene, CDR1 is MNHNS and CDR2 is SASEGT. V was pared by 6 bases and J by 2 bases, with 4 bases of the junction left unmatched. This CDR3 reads CASRHDRAGNTIYF. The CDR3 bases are TGTGCCAGCAGACACGACAGGGCTGGAAACACCATATATTTT.

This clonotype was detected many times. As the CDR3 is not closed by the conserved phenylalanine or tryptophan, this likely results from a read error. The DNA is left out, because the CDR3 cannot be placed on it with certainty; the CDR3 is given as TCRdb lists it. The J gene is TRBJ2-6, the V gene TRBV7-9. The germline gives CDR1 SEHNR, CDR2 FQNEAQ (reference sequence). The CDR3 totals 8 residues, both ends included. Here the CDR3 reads CASSFGTS.

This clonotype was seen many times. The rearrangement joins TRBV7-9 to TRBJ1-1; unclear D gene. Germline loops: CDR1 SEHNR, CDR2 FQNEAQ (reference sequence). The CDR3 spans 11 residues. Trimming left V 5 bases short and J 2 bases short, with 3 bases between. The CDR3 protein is CASSANTEAFF. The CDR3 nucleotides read TGTGCCAGCAGCGCCAACACTGAAGCTTTCTTT.

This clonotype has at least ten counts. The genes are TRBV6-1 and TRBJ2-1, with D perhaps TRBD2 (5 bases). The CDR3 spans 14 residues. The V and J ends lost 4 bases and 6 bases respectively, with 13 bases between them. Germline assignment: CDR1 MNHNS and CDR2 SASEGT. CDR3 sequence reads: CASSGALAGNEQFF. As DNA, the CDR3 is TGTGCCAGCAGTGGGGCTTTGGCGGGCAATGAGCAGTTCTTC.

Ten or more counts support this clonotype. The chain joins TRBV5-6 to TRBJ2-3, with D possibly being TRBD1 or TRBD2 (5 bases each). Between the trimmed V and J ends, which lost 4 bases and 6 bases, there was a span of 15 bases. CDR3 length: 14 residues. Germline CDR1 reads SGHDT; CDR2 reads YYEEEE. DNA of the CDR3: TGTGCCAGCAGCCTACACGGGGCTTCCGATACGCAGTATTTT. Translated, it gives CASSLHGASDTQYF.

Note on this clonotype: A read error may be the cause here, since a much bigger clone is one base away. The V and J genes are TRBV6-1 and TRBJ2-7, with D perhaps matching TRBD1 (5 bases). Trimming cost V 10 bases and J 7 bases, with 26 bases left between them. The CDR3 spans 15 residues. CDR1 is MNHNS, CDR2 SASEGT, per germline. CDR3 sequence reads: CAIRKQAIPHAEQYF. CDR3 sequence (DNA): TGTGCCATCAGAAAACAGGCTATTCCCCACGCTGAGCAGTACTTC.

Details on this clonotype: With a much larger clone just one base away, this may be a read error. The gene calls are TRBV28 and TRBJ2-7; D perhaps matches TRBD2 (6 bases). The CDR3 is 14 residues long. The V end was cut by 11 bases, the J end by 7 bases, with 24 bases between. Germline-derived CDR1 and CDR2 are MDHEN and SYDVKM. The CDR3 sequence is CACNVPGAYNEQYF. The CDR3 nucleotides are TGTGCCTGCAATGTACCGGGAGCCTACAATGAGCAGTACTTC.

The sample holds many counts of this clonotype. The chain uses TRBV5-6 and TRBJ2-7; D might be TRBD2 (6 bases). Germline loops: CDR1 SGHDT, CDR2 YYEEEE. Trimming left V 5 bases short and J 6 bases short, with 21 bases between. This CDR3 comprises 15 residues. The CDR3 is CASRGGESGWSEQYF. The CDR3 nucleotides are TGTGCCAGCAGGGGCGGGGAGTCCGGCTGGTCCGAGCAGTACTTC.

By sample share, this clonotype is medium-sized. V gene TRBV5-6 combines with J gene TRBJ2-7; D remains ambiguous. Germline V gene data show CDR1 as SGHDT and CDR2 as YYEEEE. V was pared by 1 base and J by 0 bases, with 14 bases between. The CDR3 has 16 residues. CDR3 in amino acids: CASSLNGRFSSYEQYF. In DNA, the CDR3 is TGTGCCAGCAGCTTGAACGGACGGTTTAGCTCCTACGAGCAGTACTTC.

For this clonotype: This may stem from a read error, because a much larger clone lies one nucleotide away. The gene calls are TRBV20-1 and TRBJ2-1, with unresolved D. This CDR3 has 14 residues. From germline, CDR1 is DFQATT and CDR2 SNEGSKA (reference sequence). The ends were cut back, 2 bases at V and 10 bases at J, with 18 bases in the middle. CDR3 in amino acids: CSARRSHFSYEQFF. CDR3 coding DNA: TGCAGTGCTAGAAGGTCCCACTTCTCCTACGAGCAGTTCTTC.

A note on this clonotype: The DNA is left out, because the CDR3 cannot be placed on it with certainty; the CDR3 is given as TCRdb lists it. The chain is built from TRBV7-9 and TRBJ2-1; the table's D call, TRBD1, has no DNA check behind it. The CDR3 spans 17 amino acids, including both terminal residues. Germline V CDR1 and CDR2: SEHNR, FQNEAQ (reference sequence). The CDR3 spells CASSPDRGCTLRAVLRF.

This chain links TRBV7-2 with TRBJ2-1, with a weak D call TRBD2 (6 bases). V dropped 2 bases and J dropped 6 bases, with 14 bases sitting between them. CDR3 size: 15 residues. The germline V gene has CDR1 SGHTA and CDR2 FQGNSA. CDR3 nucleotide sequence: TGTGCCAGCAGCTTAACCGGGAGCGGGTTCAATGAGCAGTTCTTC. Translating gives CASSLTGSGFNEQFF.

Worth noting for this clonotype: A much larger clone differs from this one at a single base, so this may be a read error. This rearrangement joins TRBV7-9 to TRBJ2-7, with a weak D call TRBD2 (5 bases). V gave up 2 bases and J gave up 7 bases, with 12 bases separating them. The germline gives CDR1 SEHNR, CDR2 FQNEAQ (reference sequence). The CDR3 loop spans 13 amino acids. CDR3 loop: CASSLRGLDEQYF. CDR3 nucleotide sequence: TGTGCCAGCAGCTTACGAGGGTTGGATGAGCAGTACTTC.